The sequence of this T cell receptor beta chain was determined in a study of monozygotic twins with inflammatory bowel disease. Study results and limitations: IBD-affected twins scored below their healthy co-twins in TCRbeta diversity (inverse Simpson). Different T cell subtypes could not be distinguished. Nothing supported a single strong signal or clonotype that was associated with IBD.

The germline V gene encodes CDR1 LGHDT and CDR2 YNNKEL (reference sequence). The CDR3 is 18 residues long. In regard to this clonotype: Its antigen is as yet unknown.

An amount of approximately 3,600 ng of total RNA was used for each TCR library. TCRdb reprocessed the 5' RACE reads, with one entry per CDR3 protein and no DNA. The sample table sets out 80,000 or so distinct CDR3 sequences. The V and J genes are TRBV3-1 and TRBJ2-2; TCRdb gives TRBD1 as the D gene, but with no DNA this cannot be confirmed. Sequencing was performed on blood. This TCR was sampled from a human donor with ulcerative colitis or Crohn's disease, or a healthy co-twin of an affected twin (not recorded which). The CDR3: CASSQALAGAGNTGELFF.